This TCR beta chain emerged from a study of blood T cell repertoires in COVID-19. Turning to the study itself: Both acute and convalescent COVID-19 samples were obtained from the United States, Italy and Spain. T cells, B-cell-depleted T cells, or PBMCs provided the cDNA or gDNA that served as material.

Patients in Seattle were enrolled during active infection, then followed longitudinally. This CDR3 is 13 amino acids long. Trimming removed 7 bases at V and 7 bases at J, with 17 bases between. The table came from immunoSEQ multiplex PCR; TCRdb's copy has only in-frame clones and leaves some out. Here the sample spans 200,000 or so clones, approximately 86% being singletons. This chain uses TRBV12-3 or TRBV12-4 with TRBJ2-7, with unresolved D. The sequenced material came from peripheral blood. The sequence was obtained from a man in his 60s with COVID-19, enrolled during active disease. CDR3 in DNA: TGTGCCAGCAACCGGTCGCCTTCAGGAGAGCAGTACTTC. This codes for CASNRSPSGEQYF.